This T cell receptor beta chain emerged from a study of T cells expressing NK-cell markers. Study-wide background: Sorted T-cell subsets CD3+CD56+NKG2C+, CD3+CD56+NKG2C- and CD3+CD56-NKG2C+ were TCR beta-sequenced. Sequencing covered eight donors, seven HCMV-seropositive and one seronegative. Study-level points and caveats: Dominant NKG2C+ clonotypes in over 5 donors made up about 1.0-7.0% of CD8+ T cells.

It was by 5'RACE template switching with UMIs that TCR beta cDNA was made. TCRdb re-called the 5' RACE reads and gives one entry per CDR3 protein, without DNA. The sample has some 340,000 distinct CDR3 sequences. Points on this clonotype: As yet, its antigen is unknown.

The sequencing input was blood T cells: a sorted CD56 or NKG2C T cell subset, CD4+ or CD8+ T cells, or bulk PBMC T cells (not recorded which). The receptor was isolated from a man between 18 and 69 years old in good health.

The CDR3 reads CASSFSWTDKDGYTF. The chain combines TRBV12-3 or TRBV12-4 with TRBJ1-2; the TRBD1 assignment by TCRdb is unverifiable without DNA. The CDR3 consists of 15 residues.